This TCR beta chain was obtained from a study of cytomegalovirus exposure and HLA in healthy donors. Regarding the study as a whole: Later on, a genetic analysis was performed. It linked a missense variant in DCLRE1C with V- and J-gene trimming of TCR beta. The productive fraction for most TCR beta V segments was about 90% or about 30% in an earlier analysis.

These donors, healthy bone marrow donors, were studied. As concerns this clone: Antigen specificity is unknown.

The primer mix had 60 Vbeta and 13 Jbeta primers. Generated by immunoSEQ multiplex PCR, the TCRdb table keeps only in-frame clones and is missing some. This table holds under 250,000 clones, 65% to 85% found once. The ends were cut back, 2 bases at V and 7 bases at J, with 15 bases in the middle. Germline V gene data show CDR1 as SGHTA and CDR2 as FQGNSA. The CDR3 has 15 amino acids. The specimen was PBMCs. The rearrangement joins TRBV7-2 to TRBJ2-1; tentatively, D is TRBD2 (5 bases). This TCR was recovered from a boy aged 2 to 9 in good health and CMV-seronegative. The CDR3 reads CASSLSGSLFNEQFF. CDR3 nucleotide sequence: TGTGCCAGCAGCTTAAGCGGTAGCCTTTTTAATGAGCAGTTCTTC.